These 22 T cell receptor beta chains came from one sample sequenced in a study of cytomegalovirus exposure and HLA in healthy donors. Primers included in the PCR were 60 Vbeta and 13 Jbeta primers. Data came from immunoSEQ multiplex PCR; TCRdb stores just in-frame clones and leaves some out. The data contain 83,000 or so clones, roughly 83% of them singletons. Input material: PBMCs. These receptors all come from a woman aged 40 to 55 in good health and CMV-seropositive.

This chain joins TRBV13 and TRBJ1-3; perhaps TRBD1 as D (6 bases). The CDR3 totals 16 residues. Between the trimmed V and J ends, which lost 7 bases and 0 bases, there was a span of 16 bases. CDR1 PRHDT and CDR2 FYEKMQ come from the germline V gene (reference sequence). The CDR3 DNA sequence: TGTGCCAGCATGGAGAGGGGACATTCCTCTGGAAACACCATATATTTT. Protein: CASMERGHSSGNTIYF.

The CDR3 sequence: CASSRLAATQYF. CDR3 sequence (DNA): TGTGCCAGCAGTAGACTAGCCGCTACGCAGTATTTT. J is TRBJ2-3 and V is TRBV28; TRBD2 matches at 7 bases. Germline V gene data show CDR1 as MDHEN and CDR2 as SYDVKM. Trimming at V came to 5 bases and at J to 8 bases, leaving 4 bases not matched to a gene. The CDR3 consists of 12 residues.

CDR3 residues: CASTETENTEAFF. Written as DNA, the CDR3 is TGTGCCAGCACCGAGACAGAGAACACTGAAGCTTTCTTT. The rearrangement joins TRBV21-1 to TRBJ1-1; TRBD1 reflects the table's D call only, with no check against the DNA. TRBV21-1 is listed as a pseudogene. CDR3 length: 13 residues.

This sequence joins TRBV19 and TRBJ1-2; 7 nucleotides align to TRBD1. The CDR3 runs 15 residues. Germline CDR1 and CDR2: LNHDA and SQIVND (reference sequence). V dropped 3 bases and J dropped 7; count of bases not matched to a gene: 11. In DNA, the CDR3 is TGTGCCAGTAGTATTCTTGAGGGGGCGAGGAGTGGCTACACCTTC. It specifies CASSILEGARSGYTF.

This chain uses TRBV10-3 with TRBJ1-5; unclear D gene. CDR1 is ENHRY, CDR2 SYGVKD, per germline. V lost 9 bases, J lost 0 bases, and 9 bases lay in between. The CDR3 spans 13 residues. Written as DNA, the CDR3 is TGTGCCATGGGCCCGGATAGCAATCAGCCCCAGCATTTT. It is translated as CAMGPDSNQPQHF.

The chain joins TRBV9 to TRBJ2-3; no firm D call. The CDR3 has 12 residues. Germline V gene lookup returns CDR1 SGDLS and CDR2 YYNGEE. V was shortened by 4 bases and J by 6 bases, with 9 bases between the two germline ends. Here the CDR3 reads CASSPPRDTQYF. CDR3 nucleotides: TGTGCCAGCAGCCCCCCCCGGGATACGCAGTATTTT.

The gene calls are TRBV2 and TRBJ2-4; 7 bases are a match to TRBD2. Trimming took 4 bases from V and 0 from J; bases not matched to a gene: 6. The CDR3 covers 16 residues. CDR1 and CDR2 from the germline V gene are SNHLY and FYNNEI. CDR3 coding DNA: TGTGCCAGCAGTGCCCCGGGGGGTTTAGCCAAAAACATTCAGTACTTC. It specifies CASSAPGGLAKNIQYF. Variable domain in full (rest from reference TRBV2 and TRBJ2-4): EPEVTQTPSHQVTQMGQEVILRCVPISNHLYFYWYRQILGQKVEFLVSFYNNEISEKSEIFDDQFSVERPDGSNFTLKIRSTKLEDSAMYFCASSAPGGLAKNIQYFGAGTRLSVL.

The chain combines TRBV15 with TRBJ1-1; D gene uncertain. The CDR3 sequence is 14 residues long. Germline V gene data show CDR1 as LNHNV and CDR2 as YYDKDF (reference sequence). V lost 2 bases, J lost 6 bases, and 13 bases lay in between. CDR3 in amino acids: CATSRYPGEAEAFF. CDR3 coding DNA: TGTGCCACCAGCAGATACCCCGGGGAGGCTGAAGCTTTCTTT.

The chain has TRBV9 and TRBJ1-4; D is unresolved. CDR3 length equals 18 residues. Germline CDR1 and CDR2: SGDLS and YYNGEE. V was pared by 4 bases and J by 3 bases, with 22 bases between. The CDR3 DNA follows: TGTGCCAGCAGCCGATCCTTTGGCACGGGGTGGGCTAATGAAAAACTGTTTTTT. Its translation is CASSRSFGTGWANEKLFF.

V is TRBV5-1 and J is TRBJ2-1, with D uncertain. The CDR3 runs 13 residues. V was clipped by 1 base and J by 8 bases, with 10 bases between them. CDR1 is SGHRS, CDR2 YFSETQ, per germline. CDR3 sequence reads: CASSLLTVDEQFF. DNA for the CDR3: TGCGCCAGCAGCTTGCTTACAGTGGATGAGCAGTTCTTC.

CDR3 sequence (DNA): TGTGCCAGCAGCCCCTCCGGGACTTTGAGTGAGACCCAGTACTTC. It encodes CASSPSGTLSETQYF. The chain is built from TRBV9 and TRBJ2-5; the D gene is possibly TRBD2 (6 bases). Germline V gene data show CDR1 as SGDLS and CDR2 as YYNGEE. The CDR3 has 15 residues. V lost 4 bases, J lost 5 bases, and 18 bases lay in between.

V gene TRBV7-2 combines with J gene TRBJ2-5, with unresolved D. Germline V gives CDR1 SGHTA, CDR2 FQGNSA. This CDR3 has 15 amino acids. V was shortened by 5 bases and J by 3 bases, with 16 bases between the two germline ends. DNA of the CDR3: TGTGCCAGCAGCCGGAGTGGAGTCGGAGAAGAGACCCAGTACTTC. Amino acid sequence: CASSRSGVGEETQYF.

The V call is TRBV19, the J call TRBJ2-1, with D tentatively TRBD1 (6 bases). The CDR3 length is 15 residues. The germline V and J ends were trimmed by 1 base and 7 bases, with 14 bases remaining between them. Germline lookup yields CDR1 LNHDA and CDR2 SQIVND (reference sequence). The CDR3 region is CASSIARQDNNEQFF. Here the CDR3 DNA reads TGTGCCAGTAGTATAGCACGACAGGATAATAATGAGCAGTTCTTC.

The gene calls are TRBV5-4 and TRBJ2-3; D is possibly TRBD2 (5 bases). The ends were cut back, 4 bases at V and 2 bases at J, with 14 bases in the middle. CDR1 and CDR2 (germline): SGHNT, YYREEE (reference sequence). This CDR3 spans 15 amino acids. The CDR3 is CASSLTPEDTDTQYF. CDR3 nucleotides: TGTGCCAGCAGCCTAACCCCGGAGGACACAGATACGCAGTATTTT.

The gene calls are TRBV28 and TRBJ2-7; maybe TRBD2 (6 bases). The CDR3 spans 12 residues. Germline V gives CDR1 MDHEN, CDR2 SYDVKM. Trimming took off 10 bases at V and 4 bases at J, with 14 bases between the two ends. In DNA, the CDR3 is TGTGCCACCACTTGGGGGGAATACGAGCAGTACTTC. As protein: CATTWGEYEQYF.

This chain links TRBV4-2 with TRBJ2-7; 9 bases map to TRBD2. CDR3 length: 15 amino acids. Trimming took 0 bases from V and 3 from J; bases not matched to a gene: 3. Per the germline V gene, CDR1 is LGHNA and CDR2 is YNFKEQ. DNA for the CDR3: TGTGCCAGCAGCCAAGAACTAGCGGGCGGCTACGAGCAGTACTTC. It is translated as CASSQELAGGYEQYF.

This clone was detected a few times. The CDR3 DNA follows: TGTGCCAGCACCCCGGCGGCTAGCGACACAGATACGCAGTATTTT. Encoded protein: CASTPAASDTDTQYF. This sequence joins TRBV4-2 and TRBJ2-3, with D perhaps matching TRBD2 (6 bases). Germline values: CDR1 LGHNA, CDR2 YNFKEQ. This CDR3 is built from 15 residues. V lost 7 bases and J 2 bases, leaving 16 bases between the germline ends.

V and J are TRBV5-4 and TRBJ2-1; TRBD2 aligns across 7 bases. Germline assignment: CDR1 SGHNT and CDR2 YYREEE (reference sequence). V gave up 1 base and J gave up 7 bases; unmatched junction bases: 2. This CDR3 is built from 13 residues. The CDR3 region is CASSLLRENEQFF. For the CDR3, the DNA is TGTGCCAGCAGCTTGTTGCGGGAGAATGAGCAGTTCTTC.

Written as DNA, the CDR3 is TGCAGCGTTGATTTAAGCGGGGGGGCAGGTGAGCAGTTCTTC. Amino acids: CSVDLSGGAGEQFF. The rearrangement links TRBV29-1 to TRBJ2-1, with TRBD2 matching 10 bases. The CDR3 totals 14 residues. Germline V gene lookup returns CDR1 SQVTM and CDR2 ANQGSEA. Unmatched junction bases numbered 8, after V lost 3 bases and J lost 9 bases.

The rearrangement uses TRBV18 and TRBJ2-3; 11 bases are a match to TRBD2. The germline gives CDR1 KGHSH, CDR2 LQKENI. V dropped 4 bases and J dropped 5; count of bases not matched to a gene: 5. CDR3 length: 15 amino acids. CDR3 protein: CASSRPLAGEDTQYF. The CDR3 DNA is TGTGCCAGCTCACGGCCACTAGCGGGGGAAGATACGCAGTATTTT.

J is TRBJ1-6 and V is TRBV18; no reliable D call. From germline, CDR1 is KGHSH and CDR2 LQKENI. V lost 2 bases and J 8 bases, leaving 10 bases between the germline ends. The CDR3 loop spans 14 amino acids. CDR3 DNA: TGTGCCAGCTCACCAGAGACAAACTATTCACCCCTCCACTTT. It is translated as CASSPETNYSPLHF. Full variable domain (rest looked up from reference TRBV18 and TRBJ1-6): NAGVMQNPRHLVRRRGQEARLRCSPMKGHSHVYWYRQLPEEGLKFMVYLQKENIIDESGMPKERFSAEFPKEGPSILRIQQVVRGDSAAYFCASSPETNYSPLHFGNGTRLTVT.

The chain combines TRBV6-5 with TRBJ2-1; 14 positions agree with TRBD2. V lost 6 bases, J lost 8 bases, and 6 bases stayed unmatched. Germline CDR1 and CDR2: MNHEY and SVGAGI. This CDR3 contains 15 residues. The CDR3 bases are TGTGCCAGCAGCCGACTAGCGGGAGGGTATGATGAGCAGTTCTTC. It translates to CASSRLAGGYDEQFF.